The T cell receptor beta chain described here comes from a study of shared clonotypes between healthy human individuals. Overall study findings and caveats: Among donors, the sharing of clonotypes was expected to be influenced by sequencing depth.

There are 15 residues in the CDR3. After removal of 5 bases from V and 4 bases from J, the junction contained 6 bases not matched to a gene. Looked up from germline, CDR1 is LNHDA and CDR2 is SQIVND (reference sequence). On this clone: Its target is unknown.

Every immunoSEQ plate was one replicate of a subset's evenly spread DNA. Only in-frame clones appear in the TCRdb table, and some are missing; sequencing was by immunoSEQ multiplex PCR. This sample yields around 500,000 clones, of which roughly 80% are seen a single time; about 12% belongs to the top ten. The V gene is TRBV19, the J gene TRBJ2-1; 9 nucleotides line up with TRBD1. The origin of this receptor is a woman in her forties in good health. Some clones in this sample may be carry-over from other donors' samples. Sequencing input: PBMCs. CDR3 sequence reads: CASSSRDRAYNEQFF. The CDR3 DNA is TGTGCCAGTAGTTCCCGGGACAGGGCGTACAATGAGCAGTTCTTC.